This note documents a single T cell receptor beta chain sequence. CDR3 size: 12 residues. Germline V gene data show CDR1 as MNHEY and CDR2 as SVGAGI. V was cut by 10 bases and J by 4 bases, with 11 bases left in between. The data stem from a study of blood T cell repertoires in COVID-19. TCRdb keeps only in-frame clones here, not all; method: immunoSEQ multiplex PCR. Of approximately 90,000 clones listed, less than 90% were seen once; the top ten hold under 8.5%. The TCR comes from a man between 60 and 75 years old with acute or convalescent COVID-19. Material for sequencing was peripheral blood. The chain carries TRBV6-5 and TRBJ1-3, with D possibly matching TRBD1 (5 bases). The DNA of the CDR3 is TGTGCCACCCAGGGTCCCGGAAACACCATATATTTT. Translating it yields CATQGPGNTIYF.